This TCR beta chain was observed in a study of T cells in Graves' hyperthyroidism and ophthalmopathy. Diagnosis relied on clinical symptoms, serum thyroxine and TRAb, thyroid ultrasound and orbital computed tomography. Amplification yielded TCR beta CDR3 regions, with RNA transcripts as the source. With the HTBI primer set, the TCR CDR3 went through a first round of RT-PCR. TCRdb ran MiXCR on the multiplex PCR reads and lists one entry per CDR3 protein. The sample records a few hundred thousand distinct CDR3 sequences, around 42% being singletons. About this clonotype itself: The junction and the germline gene differ at one end; a read error may be behind it.

The CDR3 totals 15 residues. Sequenced sample: peripheral blood or thyroid tissue (not recorded which). The source is an adult woman with Graves' disease, either hyperthyroidism or ophthalmopathy (not recorded which). The rearrangement uses TRBV12-3 or TRBV12-4 and TRBJ2-7, with 13 bases identical to TRBD2. The CDR3 protein is CASSLGLAGESEQYF. The CDR3 region has the DNA TGTGCCAGCAGCTTAGGACTAGCGGGAGAGAGCGAGCAGTACTTC.